This T cell receptor beta chain was obtained from a study of blood T cell repertoires in COVID-19. Across the whole study: From T cells, B-cell-depleted T cells, or PBMCs came the material, which was cDNA or gDNA.

This clone was picked up many times. In the authors' workflow: Counts of nucleated cells, estimated from reference gene primer amplification, were obtained. Clones were sequenced by immunoSEQ multiplex PCR, and TCRdb holds only the in-frame ones, with some missing. V, J and clone size were drawn from that table, and D and trimming were deduced from the DNA. The table lists about 230,000 clones, roughly 84% of them singletons. Source material: peripheral blood. This clonotype originated in a man aged 35 to 55 who had recovered from COVID-19.

In DNA form, the CDR3 reads TGTGCCAGCAGCTTTCAGGGATCCTACGAGCAGTACTTC. Protein product: CASSFQGSYEQYF. The rearrangement uses TRBV5-4 and TRBJ2-7, with a tentative D call TRBD1 (5 bases). The CDR3 totals 13 residues. The V gene's germline CDR1 is SGHNT and CDR2 YYREEE (reference sequence). V was shortened by 2 bases and J by 1 base, with 7 bases between the two germline ends.